This T cell receptor beta chain was sequenced in a study of CD8 T cells in Susac syndrome. Controls were healthy donors chosen to match patients in age and sex. Negative isolation was used for CD8+ and CD4+ T cells, and FACS enrichment was applied to TEMRA cells. Trimming pared 2 bases from V and 6 bases from J, leaving 14 bases between. CDR3 length: 15 residues. The V gene's germline CDR1 is MNHNS and CDR2 SASEGT. Reverse transcription of 0.5 to 1 ug RNA was performed with random hexamers. TCRdb itself ran the immunoSEQ multiplex PCR reads through MiXCR, one entry per CDR3 protein. This sample yields about 160,000 distinct CDR3 sequences, of which around 93% are seen a single time; approximately 0.14% belongs to the top ten. This clonotype was recorded a few times.

The sequence was obtained from a human donor in good health. The rearrangement uses TRBV6-1 and TRBJ2-4, with D maybe TRBD1 (6 bases). Sequenced: CD4+ T cells from PBMCs. DNA for the CDR3: TGTGCCAGCAGTGAACCACAGGGCTTCCCAAACATTCAGTACTTC. Translating it yields CASSEPQGFPNIQYF.